Below, 19 T cell receptor beta chains from the same sample are listed, as sequenced in a study of T cell repertoires in cytomegalovirus infection. TCRdb re-derived calls from the reads in MiXCR, one entry per CDR3 protein. The sample comprises about 830,000 distinct CDR3 sequences, approximately 29% of which are singletons, and over 10% rests with the top ten. The antigens for these receptors are not known. The source material was cultured CD8+ T cells from PBMCs, sampled from culture after CMV antigen stimulation. These receptors came from a human donor in good health (CMV status not recorded). Some clones in this sample may be carry-over from other donors' samples.

This clonotype was observed many times. The V call is TRBV5-6, the J call TRBJ1-2, with TRBD1 matching 11 bases. The CDR3 contains 14 residues. Germline V gene lookup returns CDR1 SGHDT and CDR2 YYEEEE. The junction had 1 base not matched to a gene; V was cut back by 2 bases and J by 4 bases. The CDR3 region has the DNA TGTGCCAGCAGCTTCGGGACAGGGGGCTATGGCTACACCTTC. This gives the protein CASSFGTGGYGYTF.

The chain carries TRBV6-2 or TRBV6-3 and TRBJ2-2; 12 nucleotides line up with TRBD2. J lost 3 bases, V lost 5 bases, and 7 bases had no gene match. Germline-derived CDR1 and CDR2 are MNHEY and SVGEGT. The CDR3 runs to 17 residues. The CDR3 DNA is TGTGCCAGCAGTGATCTGACTAGCGGGGGTTACACCGGGGAGCTGTTTTTT. Its protein is CASSDLTSGGYTGELFF.

This clonotype was seen only a few times. The V gene is TRBV7-9, the J gene TRBJ2-5; D ambiguous. With 6 bases removed from V and 3 bases from J, the gap between germline ends came to 20 bases. CDR1 and CDR2 (germline): SEHNR, FQNEAQ (reference sequence). The CDR3 covers 16 residues. CDR3 sequence (DNA): TGTGCCAGCAGGCTAGGCTACGGTGACGGAAAAGAGACCCAGTACTTC. This sequence encodes CASRLGYGDGKETQYF. Full variable domain (missing parts from reference TRBV7-9 and TRBJ2-5): DTGVSQNPRHKITKRGQNVTFRCDPISEHNRLYWYRQTLGQGPEFLTYFQNEAQLEKSRLLSDRFSAERPKGSFSTLEIQRTEQGDSAMYLCASRLGYGDGKETQYFGPGTRLLVL.

The rearrangement links TRBV28 to TRBJ2-3, with 8 nucleotides matching TRBD2. The V gene's germline CDR1 is MDHEN and CDR2 SYDVKM. V dropped 2 bases and J dropped 1; count of bases not matched to a gene: 14. This CDR3 contains 19 residues. The CDR3: CASSLMRPHSGEGTDTQYF. The CDR3 coding sequence is TGTGCCAGCAGTTTAATGAGGCCACATAGCGGGGAAGGCACAGATACGCAGTATTTT.

This clonotype turned up a few times. The V call is TRBV28, the J call TRBJ1-2, with a possible D match to TRBD1 (6 bases). V was shortened by 5 bases and J by 2 bases, with 24 bases between the two germline ends. The CDR3 totals 18 residues. Looked up from germline, CDR1 is MDHEN and CDR2 is SYDVKM. The chain's CDR3 is CASSPEGRGAFLNYGYTF. The CDR3 DNA follows: TGTGCCAGCAGTCCGGAGGGCAGGGGAGCCTTTTTAAACTATGGCTACACCTTC.

The CDR3 DNA reads TGTGCCAGCAGCCAAGCTCAGACAGGGGCTGAGGGCACTGAAGCTTTCTTT. This translates into CASSQAQTGAEGTEAFF. The V call is TRBV3-1, the J call TRBJ1-1; 8 positions match TRBD1. Per the germline V gene, CDR1 is LGHDT and CDR2 is YNNKEL (reference sequence). This CDR3 is built from 17 residues. V shed 1 base, J shed 4 bases, and the junction held 11 bases outside the gene matches. The full variable domain, with the rest looked up from reference TRBV3-1 and TRBJ1-1, is DTAVSQTPKYLVTQMGNDKSIKCEQNLGHDTMYWYKQDSKKFLKIMFSYNNKELIINETVPNRFSPKSPDKAHLNLHINSLELGDSAVYFCASSQAQTGAEGTEAFFGQGTRLTVV.

This clonotype was detected only a few times. The rearrangement links TRBV7-9 to TRBJ2-1; 9 bases are shared with TRBD1. The CDR3 is made up of 20 amino acids. The germline V gene has CDR1 SEHNR and CDR2 FQNEAQ (reference sequence). V gave up 4 bases and J gave up 2 bases; unmatched junction bases: 18. In DNA form, the CDR3 reads TGTGCCAGCAGCTCGGGACCGGGACAGGGAAGTAGGGGCACCTACAATGAGCAGTTCTTC. Protein: CASSSGPGQGSRGTYNEQFF.

The chain has TRBV28 and TRBJ1-4, with D unresolved. V lost 5 bases, J lost 0 bases, and 7 bases lay in between. This CDR3 region has 14 residues. Germline V gene data show CDR1 as MDHEN and CDR2 as SYDVKM. The CDR3 coding sequence is TGTGCCAGCAGTCCTTATGCAACTAATGAAAAACTGTTTTTT. It codes for CASSPYATNEKLFF. The full variable domain, with the rest looked up from reference TRBV28 and TRBJ1-4, is DVKVTQSSRYLVKRTGEKVFLECVQDMDHENMFWYRQDPGLGLRLIYFSYDVKMKEKGDIPEGYSVSREKKERFSLILESASTNQTSMYLCASSPYATNEKLFFGSGTQLSVL.

The V call is TRBV6-6, the J call TRBJ2-1, with D possibly being TRBD1 or TRBD2 (5 bases each). V gave up 8 bases and J gave up 4 bases, with 15 bases separating them. In germline, CDR1 is MNHNY, CDR2 SVGAGI (reference sequence). The CDR3 sequence is 14 residues long. The CDR3 here is CASVRDRGYNEQFF. CDR3 DNA sequence: TGTGCCAGCGTCCGGGATAGGGGTTACAATGAGCAGTTCTTC.

There are a few counts of this clonotype. The V call is TRBV20-1, the J call TRBJ2-2; 8 bases line up with TRBD1. CDR3 length: 14 residues. J was trimmed by 1 base and V by 5 bases; bases with no gene match: 3. The germline gives CDR1 DFQATT, CDR2 SNEGSKA (reference sequence). CDR3 residues: CSAPDRVNTGELFF. CDR3 nucleotide sequence: TGCAGTGCTCCGGACAGGGTGAACACCGGGGAGCTGTTTTTT.

DNA for the CDR3: TGTGCCAGCAGTTACTTCCCCGACAGGAGCACAGATACGCAGTATTTT. Translating it yields CASSYFPDRSTDTQYF. The rearrangement joins TRBV6-5 to TRBJ2-3, with D possibly TRBD1 on 6 matching bases. Germline assignment: CDR1 MNHEY and CDR2 SVGAGI. Trimming pared 1 base from V and 0 bases from J, leaving 11 bases between. The CDR3 covers 16 residues.

This clonotype was observed once. The chain employs TRBV4-3 and TRBJ1-2, with 9 bases lining up with TRBD1. The CDR3 is 15 amino acids. CDR1 is LGHNA and CDR2 is YSLEER in the germline V gene. V was pared by 2 bases and J by 6 bases, with 7 bases of the junction left unmatched. CDR3 DNA sequence: TGCGCCAGCAGCCAACCCCGGGACAGGGCGAATGGCTACACCTTC. Amino acids: CASSQPRDRANGYTF.

The chain couples TRBV2 to TRBJ2-3; 12 bases line up with TRBD2. Trimming took 0 bases from V and 1 from J; bases not matched to a gene: 2. The CDR3 is 17 residues long. The V gene's germline CDR1 is SNHLY and CDR2 FYNNEI. CDR3 bases: TGTGCCAGCAGTGAAGCCCGACTAGCGGGGGGCACAGATACGCAGTATTTT. It translates to CASSEARLAGGTDTQYF.

The CDR3 region is CASSLLGLDTVNTEAFF. The CDR3 coding sequence is TGTGCCAGCAGTTTATTAGGCTTGGACACCGTGAACACTGAAGCTTTCTTT. The J gene is TRBJ1-1, the V gene TRBV28, with D possibly TRBD1 on 5 matching bases. Trimming pared 1 base from V and 0 bases from J, leaving 15 bases between. Per germline, CDR1 MDHEN and CDR2 SYDVKM. The CDR3 is 17 residues long.

This clonotype has a handful of counts. The V call is TRBV28, the J call TRBJ1-1; the D is unclear. CDR3 length: 16 residues. Trimming left V 3 bases short and J 1 base short, with 15 bases between. Germline CDR1 MDHEN, CDR2 SYDVKM. The CDR3, as DNA: TGTGCCAGCAGTTTTTCAAGGGATGCAGGGAACACTGAAGCTTTCTTT. Translating gives CASSFSRDAGNTEAFF.

This clonotype was observed a handful of times. The chain combines TRBV4-2 with TRBJ2-1, with 9 bases matching TRBD2. V was pared by 0 bases and J by 3 bases, with 6 bases of the junction left unmatched. Germline CDR1 is LGHNA and CDR2 is YNFKEQ. The CDR3 contains 17 residues. For the CDR3, the DNA is TGTGCCAGCAGCCAAGATCTCGCAGCGGGGGGCTACAATGAGCAGTTCTTC. It encodes CASSQDLAAGGYNEQFF.

Notes on this clonotype: An end of the junction differs from the germline gene, which may be a read error. The chain has TRBV7-8 and TRBJ1-4; D possibly corresponds to TRBD1 (5 bases). This CDR3 region has 15 residues. CDR1 and CDR2 (germline): SGHVS, FQNEAQ. CDR3 sequence (DNA): TGTACCAGCAGCTTAGAACGGGGCATGGGTGAAAAACTGTTTTTT. It is translated as CTSSLERGMGEKLFF. Combining the CDR3 with reference TRBV7-8 and TRBJ1-4 gives the whole variable domain GAGVSQSPRYKVAKRGQDVALRCDPISGHVSLFWYQQALGQGPEFLTYFQNEAQLDKSGLPSDRFFAERPEGSVSTLKIQRTQQEDSAVYLCTSSLERGMGEKLFFGSGTQLSVL.

The chain couples TRBV10-3 to TRBJ2-7, with D tentatively TRBD1 (6 bases). The germline V gene has CDR1 ENHRY and CDR2 SYGVKD. The V and J ends lost 2 bases and 1 base respectively, with 9 bases between them. The CDR3 has 14 amino acids. The CDR3 spells CAISETGNSYEQYV. The CDR3 DNA reads TGTGCCATCAGTGAGACAGGGAATTCCTACGAGCAGTACGTC.

J is TRBJ2-2 and V is TRBV4-1; the match to TRBD2 covers 14 bases. CDR1 is MGHRA and CDR2 is YSYEKL in the germline V gene. The length of the CDR3 is 17 residues. J gave up 10 bases and V 1 base, and 8 bases lay outside the gene matches. Written as DNA, the CDR3 is TGCGCCAGCAGCCAAGTGATGGGACTAGCGGGGGTAGTGGAGCTGTTTTTT. It is translated as CASSQVMGLAGVVELFF.